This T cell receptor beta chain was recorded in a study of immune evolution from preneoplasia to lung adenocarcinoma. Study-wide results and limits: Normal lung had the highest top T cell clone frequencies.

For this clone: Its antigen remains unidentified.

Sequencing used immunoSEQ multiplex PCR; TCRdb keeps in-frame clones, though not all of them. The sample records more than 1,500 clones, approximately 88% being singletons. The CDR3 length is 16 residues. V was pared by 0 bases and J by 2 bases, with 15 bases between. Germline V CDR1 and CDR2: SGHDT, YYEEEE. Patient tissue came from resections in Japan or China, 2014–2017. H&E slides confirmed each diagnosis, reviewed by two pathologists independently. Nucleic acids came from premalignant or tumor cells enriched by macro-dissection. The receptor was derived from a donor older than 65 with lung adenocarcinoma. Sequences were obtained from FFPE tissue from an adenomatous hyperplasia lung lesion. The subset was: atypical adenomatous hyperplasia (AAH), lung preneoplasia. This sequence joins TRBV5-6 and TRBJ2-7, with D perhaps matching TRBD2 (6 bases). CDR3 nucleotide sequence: TGTGCCAGCAGCTTGGGGGTGGGGGGAGGCCCCTACGAGCAGTACTTC. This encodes CASSLGVGGGPYEQYF.